A single sample is the source of the 32 T cell receptor beta chains below, sequenced in a study of blood T cell repertoires in COVID-19. This table comes from immunoSEQ multiplex PCR, and its TCRdb copy is limited to in-frame clones, with some not included. This table holds tens of thousands of clones, 86% found once. Sequencing was carried out using peripheral blood. The origin of the receptors is a man in his fifties or sixties with acute or convalescent COVID-19.

The chain has TRBV9 and TRBJ2-4, with D possibly TRBD2 on 5 matching bases. Germline V lookup: CDR1 SGDLS, CDR2 YYNGEE. The V end was cut by 3 bases, the J end by 4 bases, with 17 bases between. This CDR3 has 16 amino acids. The CDR3 DNA reads as TGTGCCAGCAGCGCCGGTACAACCTCGGGAAAAAACATTCAGTACTTC. It encodes CASSAGTTSGKNIQYF. The full variable domain, rest sourced from reference TRBV9 and TRBJ2-4, is DSGVTQTPKHLITATGQRVTLRCSPRSGDLSVYWYQQSLDQGLQFLIQYYNGEERAKGNILERFSAQQFPDLHSELNLSSLELGDSALYFCASSAGTTSGKNIQYFGAGTRLSVL.

The chain uses TRBV14 and TRBJ2-3, with D maybe TRBD1 (6 bases). This CDR3 region has 15 residues. Germline V gives CDR1 SGHDN, CDR2 FVKESK. Trimming took 1 base from V and 1 from J, leaving 9 bases between them. The CDR3 DNA sequence: TGTGCCAGCAGCCAAGGCTCAGGGGGCACAGATACGCAGTATTTT. This codes for CASSQGSGGTDTQYF. Drawing the rest from reference TRBV14 and TRBJ2-3, the complete variable domain is EAGVTQFPSHSVIEKGQTVTLRCDPISGHDNLYWYRRVMGKEIKFLLHFVKESKQDESGMPNNRFLAERTGGTYSTLKVQPAELEDSGVYFCASSQGSGGTDTQYFGPGTRLTVL.

The chain links TRBV29-1 to TRBJ1-3, with D perhaps matching TRBD1 (6 bases). Per the germline V gene, CDR1 is SQVTM and CDR2 is ANQGSEA. V was cut by 4 bases and J by 2 bases, with 6 bases left in between. This CDR3 region has 12 residues. CDR3: CSVGTAGNTIYF. In nucleotides, the CDR3 is TGCAGCGTTGGGACAGCTGGAAACACCATATATTTT.

The chain joins TRBV9 to TRBJ2-3, with TRBD2 matching over 8 bases. CDR1 is SGDLS and CDR2 is YYNGEE in the germline V gene. V was pared by 0 bases and J by 6 bases, with 9 bases of the junction left unmatched. The CDR3 extends over 16 amino acids. DNA for the CDR3: TGTGCCAGCAGCGTAGAAGGAGCGGGGGACTTGGATACGCAGTATTTT. Its translation: CASSVEGAGDLDTQYF.

The genes are TRBV5-1 and TRBJ2-3; D is ambiguous. The CDR3 sequence is 16 residues long. Per germline, CDR1 SGHRS and CDR2 YFSETQ. The V and J ends lost 0 bases and 2 bases respectively, with 13 bases between them. This chain's CDR3 is CASSLEATTFTDTQYF. The CDR3 nucleotides read TGCGCCAGCAGCTTGGAAGCTACTACGTTCACAGATACGCAGTATTTT.

This clone appeared a single time. J is TRBJ1-5 and V is TRBV19; unclear D gene. CDR1 and CDR2 from the germline V gene are LNHDA and SQIVND (reference sequence). The CDR3 has 15 amino acids. V was clipped by 1 base and J by 6 bases, with 13 bases between them. In DNA, the CDR3 is TGTGCCAGTAGTATAGTCCGGTCCCGAGGTCAGCCCCAGCATTTT. It yields the protein CASSIVRSRGQPQHF.

The table lists this clone with a few counts. V gene TRBV11-1 combines with J gene TRBJ1-4, with 8 bases identical to TRBD1. Germline assignment: CDR1 SGHAT and CDR2 FQDESV (reference sequence). Germline trimming cut 5 bases from V and 4 bases from J; bases unmatched to any gene: 9. The CDR3 runs to 16 residues. The CDR3 sequence is CASSVSSRGLNEKLFF. The CDR3 DNA sequence: TGTGCCAGCAGCGTGAGTTCCAGGGGGCTTAATGAAAAACTGTTTTTT.

The genes are TRBV24-1 and TRBJ2-2, with 7 positions matching TRBD1. The germline gives CDR1 KGHDR, CDR2 SFDVKD. Losses at the gene ends were 3 bases for V and 0 bases for J; bases not matched to a gene: 3. This CDR3 has 16 residues. CDR3 sequence: CATSDPGTANTGELFF. The CDR3 coding sequence is TGTGCCACCAGTGATCCCGGGACAGCGAACACCGGGGAGCTGTTTTTT.

V is TRBV6-5 and J is TRBJ2-1; 10 bases are a match to TRBD2. This CDR3 comprises 15 residues. Germline CDR1 is MNHEY and CDR2 is SVGAGI. V lost 8 bases, J lost 8 bases, and 12 bases stayed unmatched. CDR3 in amino acids: CASYPASGSGYEQFF. The DNA for the CDR3 is TGTGCCAGCTACCCTGCTAGCGGGAGTGGCTATGAGCAGTTCTTC.

This chain connects TRBV5-8 to TRBJ2-1; no definite D call. Germline V gene sequence: CDR1 SGHTS, CDR2 YDEGEE. V lost 3 bases and J 9 bases, leaving 10 bases between the germline ends. The CDR3 sequence is 12 residues long. Here the CDR3 reads CASSYRVVEQFF. The CDR3, as DNA: TGTGCCAGCAGCTACCGGGTGGTTGAGCAGTTCTTC.

The chain uses TRBV5-1 and TRBJ1-5, with no clear D. The CDR3 runs to 13 residues. Germline loops: CDR1 SGHRS, CDR2 YFSETQ. Trimming removed 1 base from V and 4 bases from J, with 6 bases in between. For the CDR3, the DNA is TGCGCCAGCAGCTTGTCGTTGAATCAGCCCCAGCATTTT. This sequence encodes CASSLSLNQPQHF.

This chain links TRBV24-1 with TRBJ2-7; D may be TRBD1 (6 bases). Trimming pared 9 bases from V and 6 bases from J, leaving 23 bases between. The CDR3 is 15 amino acids. CDR1 and CDR2 (germline): KGHDR, SFDVKD. The CDR3 nucleotides read TGTGCCACCCCTCACGGGGACAAAACACGAGGCGAGCAGTACTTC. It is translated as CATPHGDKTRGEQYF.

The chain uses TRBV15 and TRBJ1-2, with D possibly being TRBD1 (6 bases). The CDR3 spans 15 residues. CDR1 and CDR2 from the germline V gene are LNHNV and YYDKDF (reference sequence). The V and J ends lost 1 base and 5 bases respectively, with 14 bases between them. The CDR3 sequence: CATSRAQTGWYGYTF. The CDR3 coding sequence is TGTGCCACCAGCAGAGCCCAGACAGGCTGGTATGGCTACACCTTC.

The chain uses TRBV18 and TRBJ2-7, with TRBD2 as a possible D gene (6 bases). Germline CDR1 reads KGHSH; CDR2 reads LQKENI. There are 15 residues in the CDR3. The V end was cut by 3 bases, the J end by 1 base, with 13 bases between. In DNA form, the CDR3 reads TGTGCCAGCTCACCCCCCGGGGGTCCGTCCTACGAGCAGTACTTC. This translates into CASSPPGGPSYEQYF.

This chain links TRBV6-6 with TRBJ1-2; 9 nucleotides match TRBD1. Trimming removed 4 bases from V and 9 bases from J; junction bases left unmatched: 9. CDR1 and CDR2 (germline): MNHNY, SVGAGI (reference sequence). The CDR3 sequence is 14 residues long. CDR3 loop: CASSLSRDRVSYTF. The CDR3 DNA reads TGTGCCAGCAGTTTAAGCCGGGACAGGGTGAGCTACACCTTC.

V is TRBV19 and J is TRBJ1-1; tentatively, D is TRBD1 (5 bases). Germline V gene sequence: CDR1 LNHDA, CDR2 SQIVND (reference sequence). The CDR3 has 13 amino acids. With 5 bases removed from V and 11 bases from J, the gap between germline ends came to 18 bases. In DNA, the CDR3 is TGTGCCAGTAGTCTTCGGGGGAGCAGGGCGGCTTTCTTT. As protein: CASSLRGSRAAFF.

This clone came up a few times. The CDR3, as DNA: TGCGCCAGCCGGATCGACTGGAACACCGGGGAGCTGTTTTTT. It codes for CASRIDWNTGELFF. This rearrangement joins TRBV10-1 to TRBJ2-2; no clear D. CDR1 WNHNN and CDR2 SYGVQD come from the germline V gene (reference sequence). This CDR3 contains 14 residues. Trimming pared 8 bases from V and 1 base from J, leaving 11 bases between.

This chain connects TRBV4-2 to TRBJ2-7; the match to TRBD2 covers 8 bases. CDR1 and CDR2 from the germline V gene are LGHNA and YNFKEQ. This CDR3 contains 17 residues. The V and J ends lost 3 bases and 0 bases, in that order; junction bases with no gene match: 10. The CDR3 loop is CASSQLGLGGASYEQYF. Written as DNA, the CDR3 is TGTGCCAGCAGCCAGCTGGGACTAGGCGGAGCCTCCTACGAGCAGTACTTC.

The chain carries TRBV15 and TRBJ2-5, with D perhaps matching TRBD1 (6 bases). This CDR3 region has 14 residues. The V end was cut by 1 base, the J end by 4 bases, with 10 bases between. Germline CDR1 is LNHNV and CDR2 is YYDKDF (reference sequence). The CDR3 DNA follows: TGTGCCACCAGCAGAGCACAGGGTTTAGAGACCCAGTACTTC. It encodes CATSRAQGLETQYF.

The J gene is TRBJ2-5, the V gene TRBV19; 7 bases fit TRBD1. In germline, CDR1 is LNHDA, CDR2 SQIVND (reference sequence). The V and J ends lost 5 bases and 6 bases, in that order; junction bases with no gene match: 3. This CDR3 contains 12 residues. The CDR3 sequence: CASSQTGKTQYF. Here the CDR3 DNA reads TGTGCCAGTAGTCAGACAGGGAAGACCCAGTACTTC.

The chain recombines TRBV6-5 with TRBJ2-7; perhaps TRBD1 as D (6 bases). The ends were cut back, 6 bases at V and 7 bases at J, with 13 bases in the middle. Germline-derived CDR1 and CDR2 are MNHEY and SVGAGI. CDR3 length equals 12 residues. The CDR3 DNA reads as TGTGCCAGCAGCTCCAGGGGTCGGGAGCAGTACTTC. Its protein is CASSSRGREQYF.

V gene TRBV19 combines with J gene TRBJ2-2, with 9 bases that match TRBD1. Germline assignment: CDR1 LNHDA and CDR2 SQIVND (reference sequence). V dropped 8 bases and J dropped 0; count of bases not matched to a gene: 7. This CDR3 is 16 amino acids long. CDR3 residues: CASSTGGPPNTGELFF. Written as DNA, the CDR3 is TGTGCCAGTTCCACAGGGGGCCCGCCGAACACCGGGGAGCTGTTTTTT. Based on the CDR3 plus reference TRBV19 and TRBJ2-2, the full variable domain is DGGITQSPKYLFRKEGQNVTLSCEQNLNHDAMYWYRQDPGQGLRLIYYSQIVNDFQKGDIAEGYSVSREKKESFPLTVTSAQKNPTAFYLCASSTGGPPNTGELFFGEGSRLTVL.

The chain links TRBV7-3 to TRBJ2-7; tentative D call: TRBD2 (6 bases). Between the trimmed V and J ends, which lost 5 bases and 6 bases, there was a span of 17 bases. Germline V CDR1 and CDR2: SGHTA, FQGTGA. The CDR3 contains 14 residues. For the CDR3, the DNA is TGTGCCAGCAGCCCTTCACGGGGGAATGGCGAGCAGTACTTC. This encodes CASSPSRGNGEQYF.

This clone was counted a single time. The chain recombines TRBV5-4 with TRBJ2-2, with 7 bases lining up with TRBD2. Germline values: CDR1 SGHNT, CDR2 YYREEE (reference sequence). This CDR3 comprises 16 residues. The V gene end was trimmed by 4 bases and the J gene end by 3 bases; junction bases not matched to a gene: 9. CDR3 sequence reads: CASSPTSEGHTGELFF. The CDR3 region has the DNA TGTGCCAGCAGCCCAACTAGCGAGGGTCACACCGGGGAGCTGTTTTTT.

The chain combines TRBV6-5 with TRBJ1-2; D uncertain. CDR1 is MNHEY and CDR2 is SVGAGI in the germline V gene. CDR3 length equals 15 residues. V was cut by 8 bases and J by 4 bases, with 20 bases left in between. CDR3 DNA sequence: TGTGCCAGCTGTCTATCTCACGATTTGGTCTATGGCTACACCTTC. It encodes CASCLSHDLVYGYTF.

The chain recombines TRBV4-1 with TRBJ2-2; D may be TRBD1 (6 bases). CDR1 MGHRA and CDR2 YSYEKL come from the germline V gene. CDR3 size: 17 residues. Trimming left V 4 bases short and J 4 bases short, with 19 bases between. CDR3 in DNA: TGCGCCAGCAGCCGAACACAGGGCCTCGACGGCACCGGGGAGCTGTTTTTT. Its translation is CASSRTQGLDGTGELFF.

The J gene is TRBJ1-1, the V gene TRBV4-3; the D gene is possibly TRBD1 (6 bases). CDR1 LGHNA and CDR2 YSLEER come from the germline V gene. Trimming pared 4 bases from V and 4 bases from J, leaving 22 bases between. This CDR3 has 17 residues. For the CDR3, the DNA is TGCGCCAGCAGCCGTGGGACACAACAAGGGAGAAGCACTGAAGCTTTCTTT. Amino acids: CASSRGTQQGRSTEAFF.

The V gene is TRBV5-1, the J gene TRBJ1-2; D might be TRBD1 (5 bases). The length of the CDR3 is 12 residues. The V end was cut by 2 bases, the J end by 8 bases, with 10 bases between. Looked up from germline, CDR1 is SGHRS and CDR2 is YFSETQ. The CDR3 DNA sequence: TGCGCCAGCAGCTTCGACAGAACCGGCTACACCTTC. This gives the protein CASSFDRTGYTF.

A remark on this clone: The same CDR3 arises from other DNA sequences in this sample as well. V is TRBV29-1 and J is TRBJ2-5, with TRBD1 matching 7 bases. Germline V lookup: CDR1 SQVTM, CDR2 ANQGSEA. V shed 4 bases and J 5 bases; nucleotides not matched to a gene: 4. This CDR3 contains 12 residues. CDR3 bases: TGCAGCGTTGGACAGGGTGGGGAGACCCAGTACTTC. Protein: CSVGQGGETQYF.

CDR3 in DNA: TGCGCCAGCAGCCTTATCAGGGGAAGGGAAGCTTTCTTT. Its translation: CASSLIRGREAFF. The V and J genes are TRBV4-1 and TRBJ1-1, with a possible D match to TRBD1 (6 bases). V was trimmed by 4 bases and J by 8 bases, leaving 14 bases between them. The CDR3 is made up of 13 amino acids. CDR1 MGHRA and CDR2 YSYEKL come from the germline V gene.

This chain connects TRBV18 to TRBJ2-4, with D perhaps TRBD1 (6 bases). The CDR3 is made up of 19 amino acids. Germline V gene lookup returns CDR1 KGHSH and CDR2 LQKENI. Trimming shortened V by 3 bases and J by 0 bases, and 21 bases separated the two germline ends. CDR3 in DNA: TGTGCCAGCTCACCCACCCCCCTTAGGGCAGGGGTAGCCAAAAACATTCAGTACTTC. Protein sequence: CASSPTPLRAGVAKNIQYF.

V and J are TRBV3-1 (or the pseudogene TRBV3-2) and TRBJ1-4; no reliable D call. The germline V and J ends were trimmed by 4 bases and 3 bases, with 12 bases remaining between them. CDR1 LGHDT and CDR2 YNNKEL come from the germline V gene (reference sequence). There are 15 residues in the CDR3. The CDR3 loop reads CASSPLGRSNEKLFF. CDR3 DNA: TGTGCCAGCAGCCCCTTGGGCAGGTCTAATGAAAAACTGTTTTTT.